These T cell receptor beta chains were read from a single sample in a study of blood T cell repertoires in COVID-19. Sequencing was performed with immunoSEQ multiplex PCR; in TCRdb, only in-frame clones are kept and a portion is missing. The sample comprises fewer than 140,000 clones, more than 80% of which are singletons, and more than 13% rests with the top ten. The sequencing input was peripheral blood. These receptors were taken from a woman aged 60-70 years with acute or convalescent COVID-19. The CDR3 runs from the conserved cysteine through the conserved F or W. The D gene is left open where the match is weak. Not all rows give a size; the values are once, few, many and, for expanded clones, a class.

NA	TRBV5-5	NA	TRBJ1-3	TGTGCCAGCAGCTCCGCAGGGATACTAAGGGGAAACACCATATATTTT	CASSSAGILRGNTIYF
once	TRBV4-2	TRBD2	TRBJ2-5	TGTGCCAGCGGAGGCGGGGTAGCGGGCGGGCTGGAGACCCAGTACTTC	CASGGGVAGGLETQYF
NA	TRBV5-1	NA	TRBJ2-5	TGCGCCAGCAGCCGTACACTACAAGAGACCCAGTACTTC	CASSRTLQETQYF
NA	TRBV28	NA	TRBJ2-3	TGTGCCAGCAGTGAGACTAGGACGGGCACAGATACGCAGTATTTT	CASSETRTGTDTQYF
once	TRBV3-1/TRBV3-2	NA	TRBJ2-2	TGTGCCAGCAGCCAATCTACCCTTTCGGGGGAGCTGTTTTTT	CASSQSTLSGELFF
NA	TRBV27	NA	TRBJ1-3	TGTGCCAGCAGTCCATTGGGACAACTCTCTGGAAACACCATATATTTT	CASSPLGQLSGNTIYF
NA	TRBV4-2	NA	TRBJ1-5	TGTGCCAGCAGCCCAGCGGGGGAGGGTCAGCCCCAGCATTTT	CASSPAGEGQPQHF
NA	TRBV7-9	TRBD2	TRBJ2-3	TGTGCCAGCAGCTTAGCGGCTAGCGGGGGAGGAGCAGATACGCAGTATTTT	CASSLAASGGGADTQYF
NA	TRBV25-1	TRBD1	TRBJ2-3	TGTGCCAGCAGTGAATCCAGGACAGGGAGTAGCACAGATACGCAGTATTTT	CASSESRTGSSTDTQYF
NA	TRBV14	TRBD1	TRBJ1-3	TGTGCCAGCAGCCAAGGGGTCCGAAGGACAGGGTCCGGAAACACCATATATTTT	CASSQGVRRTGSGNTIYF
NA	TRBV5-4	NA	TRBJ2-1	TGTGCCAGCAGCTTGAGAGGGGGATCCTCCTACAATGAGCAGTTCTTC	CASSLRGGSSYNEQFF
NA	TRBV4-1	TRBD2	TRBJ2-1	TGCGCCAGCAGCCAAGTGGGGGAGGGTCCAAACAATGAGCAGTTCTTC	CASSQVGEGPNNEQFF
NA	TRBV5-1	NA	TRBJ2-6	TGCGCCAGCAGCTTGACACCCAACGGGGCCAACGTCCTGACTTTC	CASSLTPNGANVLTF
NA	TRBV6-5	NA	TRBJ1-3	TGTGCCAGCAGTCGAGTACAGGGAACTGGAAACACCATATATTTT	CASSRVQGTGNTIYF
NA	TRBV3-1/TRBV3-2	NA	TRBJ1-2	TGTGCCAGCAGCCAGGGGGCCTATGGCTACACCTTC	CASSQGAYGYTF
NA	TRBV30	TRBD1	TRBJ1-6	TGTGCCTGGAACCCCACGGACAGGTCCCTCCACTTT	CAWNPTDRSLHF
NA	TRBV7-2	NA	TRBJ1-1	TGTGCCAGCAGCTCGCTCGCGGGGCGCAAGGACACTGAAGCTTTCTTT	CASSSLAGRKDTEAFF
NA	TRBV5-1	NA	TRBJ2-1	TGCGCCAGCAGCTACGGGGTCTACAATGAGCAGTTCTTC	CASSYGVYNEQFF
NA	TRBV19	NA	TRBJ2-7	TGTGCCAGTAGTATATACGGAGGGAACGTGTACGAGCAGTACTTC	CASSIYGGNVYEQYF
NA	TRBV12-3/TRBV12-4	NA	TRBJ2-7	TGTGCCAGCAGTTTACTCTACGAGCAGTACTTC	CASSLLYEQYF
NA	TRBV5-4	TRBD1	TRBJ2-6	TGTGCCAGCACCGCAGGACAGGGGGCTTCTGGGGCCAACGTCCTGACTTTC	CASTAGQGASGANVLTF
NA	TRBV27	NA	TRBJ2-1	TGTGCCAGCAGTCTCTGGGACACAGCCGGCTACAATGAGCAGTTCTTC	CASSLWDTAGYNEQFF
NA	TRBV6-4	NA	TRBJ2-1	TGTGCCAGCAGCCTGGACACCACCAATGAGCAGTTCTTC	CASSLDTTNEQFF
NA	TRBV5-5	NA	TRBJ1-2	TGTGCCAGCAGTCAGACAGGCGACTATGGCTACACCTTC	CASSQTGDYGYTF
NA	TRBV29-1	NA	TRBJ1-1	TGCAGCGTTGGGGCAGGCACTGAAGCTTTCTTT	CSVGAGTEAFF
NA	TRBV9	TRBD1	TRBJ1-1	TGTGCCAGCAGCGTGCAGGGGGCTAGCACTGAAGCTTTCTTT	CASSVQGASTEAFF
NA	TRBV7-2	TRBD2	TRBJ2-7	TGTGCCAGCAGCTTAGCTAGCGGGGCTAGGGGCGAGCAGTACTTC	CASSLASGARGEQYF
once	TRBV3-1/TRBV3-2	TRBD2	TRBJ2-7	TGTGCCAGCAGACTAGCGGGAGGGGCCACCTACGAGCAGTACTTC	CASRLAGGATYEQYF
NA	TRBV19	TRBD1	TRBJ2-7	TGTGCCAGTAAGGGGGAACGGACAGGGGTTTCGAACGAGCAGTACTTC	CASKGERTGVSNEQYF
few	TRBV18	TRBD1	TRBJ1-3	TGTGCCAGCTCACCAAGGACAGGGGATCGCCGAAACACCATATATTTT	CASSPRTGDRRNTIYF